This TCR beta chain comes out of a study of regulatory T cells in long-lasting Graves disease. This clonotype has at least ten counts. According to the study, TCR beta libraries were built with iRepertoire HTBI primers and CDR3-region Arm-PCR. MiXCR was run by TCRdb on the multiplex PCR reads, yielding one entry per CDR3 protein. Seen here are 400,000 to 500,000 distinct CDR3 sequences, 15% to 20% observed once, and the top ten hold about 10%. Time point denoted: newly diagnosed GD, antithyroid drugs for less than 3 months. The TCR library was made from RNA extracted from PBMCs. Patients of an endocrinology department in Xi'an, China, were included. The CDR3 runs 15 residues. Trimming left V 1 base short and J 2 bases short, with 9 bases between. Germline V gene lookup returns CDR1 SGHTA and CDR2 FQGNSA. This sample also belongs to another study, concerning T cells in Graves' hyperthyroidism and ophthalmopathy.

The TCR originated in a woman between 25 and 40 years old with Graves disease. The V and J genes are TRBV7-2 and TRBJ1-5; D gene uncertain. Sample: peripheral blood mononuclear cells (PBMCs), taken at new diagnosis, from a patient treated with antithyroid drugs. As DNA, the CDR3 is TGTGCCAGCAGCTTAGGGCAGAGCGGCAATCAGCCCCAGCATTTT. Translated: CASSLGQSGNQPQHF.